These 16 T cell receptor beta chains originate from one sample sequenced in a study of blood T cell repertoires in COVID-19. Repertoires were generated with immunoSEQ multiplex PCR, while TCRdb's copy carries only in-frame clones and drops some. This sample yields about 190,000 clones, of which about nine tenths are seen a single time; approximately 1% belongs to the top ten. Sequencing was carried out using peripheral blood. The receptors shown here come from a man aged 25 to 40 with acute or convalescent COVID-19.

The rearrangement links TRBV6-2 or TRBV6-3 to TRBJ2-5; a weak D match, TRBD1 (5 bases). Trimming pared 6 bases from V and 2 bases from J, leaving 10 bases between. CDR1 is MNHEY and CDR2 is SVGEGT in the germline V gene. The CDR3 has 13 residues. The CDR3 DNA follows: TGTGCCAGCAGGCCTCAGGGACAAGAGACCCAGTACTTC. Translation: CASRPQGQETQYF.

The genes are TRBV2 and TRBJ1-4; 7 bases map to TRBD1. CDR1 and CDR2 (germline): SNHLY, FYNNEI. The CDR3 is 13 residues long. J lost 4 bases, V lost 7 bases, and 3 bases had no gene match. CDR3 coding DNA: TGTGCCAGCAAGGGACAGCTTAATGAAAAACTGTTTTTT. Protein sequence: CASKGQLNEKLFF.

CDR3 nucleotides: TGTGCCTGGATCTTAGCGGGGACCAACTACAATGAGCAGTTCTTC. This codes for CAWILAGTNYNEQFF. The chain couples TRBV30 to TRBJ2-1; 8 nucleotides line up with TRBD2. J gave up 3 bases and V 4 bases, and 8 bases lay outside the gene matches. The CDR3 is 15 residues long. The germline V gene has CDR1 GTSNPN and CDR2 SVGIG (reference sequence).

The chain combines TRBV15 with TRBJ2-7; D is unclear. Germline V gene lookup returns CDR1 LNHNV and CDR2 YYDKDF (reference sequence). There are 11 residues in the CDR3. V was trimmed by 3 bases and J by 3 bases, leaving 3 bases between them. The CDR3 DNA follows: TGTGCCACCAGCAGTTACTACGAGCAGTACTTC. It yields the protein CATSSYYEQYF.

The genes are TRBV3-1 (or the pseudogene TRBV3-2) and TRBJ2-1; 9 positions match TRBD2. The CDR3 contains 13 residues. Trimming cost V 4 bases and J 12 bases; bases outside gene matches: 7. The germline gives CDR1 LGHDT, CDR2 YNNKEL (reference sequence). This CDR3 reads CASSLIAGVRQFF. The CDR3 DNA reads TGTGCCAGCAGCCTCATAGCGGGAGTACGGCAGTTCTTC.

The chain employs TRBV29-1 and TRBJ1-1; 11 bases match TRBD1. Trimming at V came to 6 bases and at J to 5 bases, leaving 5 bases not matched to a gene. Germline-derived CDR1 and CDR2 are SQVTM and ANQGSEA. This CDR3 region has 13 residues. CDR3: CSVGQGANTEAFF. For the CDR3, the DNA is TGCAGCGTAGGACAGGGGGCGAATACTGAAGCTTTCTTT.

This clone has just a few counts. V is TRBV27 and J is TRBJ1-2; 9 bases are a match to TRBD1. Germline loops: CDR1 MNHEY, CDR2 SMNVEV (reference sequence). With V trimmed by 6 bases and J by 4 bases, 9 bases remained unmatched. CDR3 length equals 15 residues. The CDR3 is CASRPPGTGTYGYTF. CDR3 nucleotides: TGTGCCAGCAGACCACCTGGGACAGGGACCTATGGCTACACCTTC.

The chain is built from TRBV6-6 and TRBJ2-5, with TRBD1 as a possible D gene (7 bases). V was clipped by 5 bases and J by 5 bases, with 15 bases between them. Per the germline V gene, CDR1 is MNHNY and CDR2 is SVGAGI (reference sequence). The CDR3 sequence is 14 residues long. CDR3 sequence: CASSPTGRLETQYF. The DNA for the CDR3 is TGTGCCAGCAGTCCGACAGGGAGGTTGGAGACCCAGTACTTC.

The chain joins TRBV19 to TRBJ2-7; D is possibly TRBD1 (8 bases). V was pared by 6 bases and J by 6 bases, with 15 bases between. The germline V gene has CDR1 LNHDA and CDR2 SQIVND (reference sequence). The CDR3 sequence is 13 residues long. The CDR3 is CASRSGGQVEQYF. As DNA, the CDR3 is TGTGCCAGTAGGTCGGGGGGACAGGTCGAGCAGTACTTC.

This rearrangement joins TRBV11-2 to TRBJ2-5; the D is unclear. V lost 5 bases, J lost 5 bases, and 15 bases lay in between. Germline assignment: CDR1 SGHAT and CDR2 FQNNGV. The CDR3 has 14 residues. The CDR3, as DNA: TGTGCCAGCAGCGTGGCGGTTAGGCGGGAGACCCAGTACTTC. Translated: CASSVAVRRETQYF.

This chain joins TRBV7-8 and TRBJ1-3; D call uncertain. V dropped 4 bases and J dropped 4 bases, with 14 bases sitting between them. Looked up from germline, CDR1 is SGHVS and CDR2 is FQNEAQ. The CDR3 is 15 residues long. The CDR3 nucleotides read TGTGCCAGCAGCTCCCTGACACTGCCCGGAAACACCATATATTTT. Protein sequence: CASSSLTLPGNTIYF. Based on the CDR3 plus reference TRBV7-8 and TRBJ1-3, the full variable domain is GAGVSQSPRYKVAKRGQDVALRCDPISGHVSLFWYQQALGQGPEFLTYFQNEAQLDKSGLPSDRFFAERPEGSVSTLKIQRTQQEDSAVYLCASSSLTLPGNTIYFGEGSWLTVV.

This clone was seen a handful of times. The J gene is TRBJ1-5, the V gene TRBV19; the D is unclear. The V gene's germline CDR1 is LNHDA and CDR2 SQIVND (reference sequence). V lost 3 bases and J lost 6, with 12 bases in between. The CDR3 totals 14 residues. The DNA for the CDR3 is TGTGCCAGTAGTATGTGGGGAGTAACTCAGCCCCAGCATTTT. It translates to CASSMWGVTQPQHF.

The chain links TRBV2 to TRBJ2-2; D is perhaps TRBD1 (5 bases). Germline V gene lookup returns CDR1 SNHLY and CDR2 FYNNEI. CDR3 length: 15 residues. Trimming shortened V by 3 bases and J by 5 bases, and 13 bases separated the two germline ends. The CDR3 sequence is CASSEVRVKTGELFF. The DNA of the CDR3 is TGTGCCAGCAGTGAGGTCAGGGTAAAAACCGGGGAGCTGTTTTTT.

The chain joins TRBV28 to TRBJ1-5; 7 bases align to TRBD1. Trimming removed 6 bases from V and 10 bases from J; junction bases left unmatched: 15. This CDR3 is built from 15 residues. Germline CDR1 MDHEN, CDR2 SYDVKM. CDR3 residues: CASRQLGTVDPPQHF. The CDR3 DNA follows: TGTGCCAGCAGGCAACTCGGGACAGTCGATCCTCCCCAGCATTTT.

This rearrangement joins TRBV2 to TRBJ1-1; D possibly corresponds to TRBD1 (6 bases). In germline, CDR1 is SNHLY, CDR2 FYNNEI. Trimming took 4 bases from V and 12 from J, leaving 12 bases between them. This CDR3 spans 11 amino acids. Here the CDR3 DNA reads TGTGCCAGCAGTGTGCGGCAGGGGCCTTTCTTT. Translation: CASSVRQGPFF.

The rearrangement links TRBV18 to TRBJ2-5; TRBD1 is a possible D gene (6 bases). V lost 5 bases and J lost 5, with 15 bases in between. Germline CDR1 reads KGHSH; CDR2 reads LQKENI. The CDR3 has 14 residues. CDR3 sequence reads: CASSALQGQETQYF. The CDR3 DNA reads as TGTGCCAGCTCAGCTCTACAGGGTCAGGAGACCCAGTACTTC. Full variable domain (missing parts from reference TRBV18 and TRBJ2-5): NAGVMQNPRHLVRRRGQEARLRCSPMKGHSHVYWYRQLPEEGLKFMVYLQKENIIDESGMPKERFSAEFPKEGPSILRIQQVVRGDSAAYFCASSALQGQETQYFGPGTRLLVL.